This is a list of T cell receptor beta chains from one sample in a study of blood T cells in healthy people across ages. MiXCR, run by TCRdb on the 5' RACE reads, gives a single entry per CDR3 protein. The sample records some 940,000 distinct CDR3 sequences, around 29% being singletons. These records were also assigned to another study, of T cells of mothers and their children.

Sequenced sample: blood. These receptors were collected from a woman in her 40s in good health. The CDR3 runs from the conserved cysteine through the conserved F or W. D genes are given only for firm matches. Not every row has a clone size; where given, it reads once, few, many or a size class.

TRBV7-6	NA	NA	TRBJ2-2	TGTGCCAGCAGCCGACAGACATTTACAAACCGGGAGCTGTTTTTT	CASSRQTFTNRELFF
TRBV29-1	NA	few	TRBJ1-2	TGCAGCGTTGATCGCACAGAGTCCTATGGCTACACCTTC	CSVDRTESYGYTF
TRBV5-1	NA	few	TRBJ1-6	TGCGCCAGCAGCTTGATTAGGGGCGACGGTTCACCCCTCCACTTT	CASSLIRGDGSPLHF
TRBV10-3	TRBD1	many	TRBJ1-5	TGTGCCATCAGTGACTCGGACAGGGGTTATCAGCCCCAGCATTTT	CAISDSDRGYQPQHF
TRBV11-1	TRBD2	few	TRBJ2-7	TGTGCCAGCAGCCCCCGGGGAGGGGTTGAGGTCTACGAGCAGTACTTC	CASSPRGGVEVYEQYF
TRBV9	NA	NA	TRBJ2-1	TGTGCCAGCAGACCAACCTCCGGGATTGAGCAGTTCTTC	CASRPTSGIEQFF
TRBV18	TRBD1	NA	TRBJ2-5	TGTGCCAGCTCACGGGACAGAATTTACAATGAGCAGTACTTC	CASSRDRIYNEQYF
TRBV28	NA	NA	TRBJ2-7	TGTGCCAGCACCCTTTCGGGGACCAACTACGAGCAGTACTTC	CASTLSGTNYEQYF
TRBV13	NA	many	TRBJ2-7	TGTGCCAGCAGCCCATCCCAGGGGTTCGCCTACGAGCAGTACTTC	CASSPSQGFAYEQYF
TRBV27	TRBD1	many	TRBJ2-6	TGTGCCAGCAGTTTCGGGACAGGCATTAACTCTGGGGCCAACGTCCTGACTTTC	CASSFGTGINSGANVLTF
TRBV7-9	TRBD1	NA	TRBJ2-5	TGTGCCGGCAGCTTAAGTTCCCAACAGGGGGGCGAGACCCAGTACTTC	CAGSLSSQQGGETQYF